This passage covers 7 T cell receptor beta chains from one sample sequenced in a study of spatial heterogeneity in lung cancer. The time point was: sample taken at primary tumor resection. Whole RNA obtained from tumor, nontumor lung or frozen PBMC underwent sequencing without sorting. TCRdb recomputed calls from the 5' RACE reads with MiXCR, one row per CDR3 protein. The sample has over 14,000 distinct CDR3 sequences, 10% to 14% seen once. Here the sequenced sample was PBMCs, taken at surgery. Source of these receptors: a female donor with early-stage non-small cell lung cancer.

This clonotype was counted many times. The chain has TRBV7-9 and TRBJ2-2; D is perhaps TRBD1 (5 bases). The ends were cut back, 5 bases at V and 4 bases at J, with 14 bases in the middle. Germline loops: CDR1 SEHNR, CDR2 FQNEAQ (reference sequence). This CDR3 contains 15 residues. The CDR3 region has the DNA TGTGCCAGCAGCCTAAGGACGGACATCACCGGGGAGCTGTTTTTT. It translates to CASSLRTDITGELFF. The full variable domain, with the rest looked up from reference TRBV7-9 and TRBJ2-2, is DTGVSQNPRHKITKRGQNVTFRCDPISEHNRLYWYRQTLGQGPEFLTYFQNEAQLEKSRLLSDRFSAERPKGSFSTLEIQRTEQGDSAMYLCASSLRTDITGELFFGEGSRLTVL.

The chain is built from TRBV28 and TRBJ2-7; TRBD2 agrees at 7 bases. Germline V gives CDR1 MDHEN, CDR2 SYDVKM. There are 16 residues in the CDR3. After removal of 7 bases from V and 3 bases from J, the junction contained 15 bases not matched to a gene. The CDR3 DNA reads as TGTGCCAGCAACAAAGGAGGGGCAGCGGGGAACTACGAGCAGTACTTC. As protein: CASNKGGAAGNYEQYF.

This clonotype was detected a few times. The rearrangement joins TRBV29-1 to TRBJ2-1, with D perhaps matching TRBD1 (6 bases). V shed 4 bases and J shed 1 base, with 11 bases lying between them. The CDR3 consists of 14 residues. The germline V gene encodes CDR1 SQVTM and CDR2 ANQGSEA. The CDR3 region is CSVVRQGSYNEQFF. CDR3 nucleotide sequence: TGCAGCGTTGTAAGGCAGGGGTCCTACAATGAGCAGTTCTTC.

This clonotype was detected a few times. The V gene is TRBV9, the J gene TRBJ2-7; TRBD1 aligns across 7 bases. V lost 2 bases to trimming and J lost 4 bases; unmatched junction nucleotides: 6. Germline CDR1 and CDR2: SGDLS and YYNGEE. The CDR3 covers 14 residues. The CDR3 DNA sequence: TGTGCCAGCAGCGTCGACCTACAGGGGTACGAGCAGTACTTC. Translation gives CASSVDLQGYEQYF.

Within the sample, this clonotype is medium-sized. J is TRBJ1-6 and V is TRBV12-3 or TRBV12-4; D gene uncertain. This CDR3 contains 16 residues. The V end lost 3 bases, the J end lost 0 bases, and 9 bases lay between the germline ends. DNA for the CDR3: TGTGCCAGCAGTTTCGGGCCATCCTCCTATAATTCACCCCTCCACTTT. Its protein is CASSFGPSSYNSPLHF.

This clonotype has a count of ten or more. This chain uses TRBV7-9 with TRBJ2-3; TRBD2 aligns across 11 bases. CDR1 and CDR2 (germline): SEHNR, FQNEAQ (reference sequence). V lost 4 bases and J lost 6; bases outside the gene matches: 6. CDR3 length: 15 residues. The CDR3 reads CASSWSSGGIDTQYF. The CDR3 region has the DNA TGTGCCAGCAGCTGGTCTAGCGGGGGGATCGATACGCAGTATTTT.

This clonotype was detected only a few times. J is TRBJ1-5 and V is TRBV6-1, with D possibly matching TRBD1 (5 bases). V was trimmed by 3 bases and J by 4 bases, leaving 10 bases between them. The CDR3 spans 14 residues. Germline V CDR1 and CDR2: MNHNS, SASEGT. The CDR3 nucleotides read TGTGCCAGCAGTGATATTAAGGGGAATCAGCCCCAGCATTTT. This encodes CASSDIKGNQPQHF.